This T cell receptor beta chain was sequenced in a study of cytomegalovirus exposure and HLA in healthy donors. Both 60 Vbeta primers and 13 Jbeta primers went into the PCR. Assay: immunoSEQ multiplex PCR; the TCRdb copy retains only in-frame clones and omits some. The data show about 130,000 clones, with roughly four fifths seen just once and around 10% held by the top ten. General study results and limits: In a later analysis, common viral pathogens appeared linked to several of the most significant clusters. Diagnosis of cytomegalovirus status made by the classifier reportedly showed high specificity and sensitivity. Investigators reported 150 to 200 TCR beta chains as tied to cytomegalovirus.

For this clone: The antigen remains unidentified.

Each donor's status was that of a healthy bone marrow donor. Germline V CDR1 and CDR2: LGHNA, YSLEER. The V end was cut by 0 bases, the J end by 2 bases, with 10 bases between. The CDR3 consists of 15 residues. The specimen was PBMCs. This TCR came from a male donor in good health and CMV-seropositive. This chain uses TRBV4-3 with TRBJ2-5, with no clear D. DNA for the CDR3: TGCGCCAGCAGCCAAGATCTCTCCAGACAAGAGACCCAGTACTTC. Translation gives CASSQDLSRQETQYF.